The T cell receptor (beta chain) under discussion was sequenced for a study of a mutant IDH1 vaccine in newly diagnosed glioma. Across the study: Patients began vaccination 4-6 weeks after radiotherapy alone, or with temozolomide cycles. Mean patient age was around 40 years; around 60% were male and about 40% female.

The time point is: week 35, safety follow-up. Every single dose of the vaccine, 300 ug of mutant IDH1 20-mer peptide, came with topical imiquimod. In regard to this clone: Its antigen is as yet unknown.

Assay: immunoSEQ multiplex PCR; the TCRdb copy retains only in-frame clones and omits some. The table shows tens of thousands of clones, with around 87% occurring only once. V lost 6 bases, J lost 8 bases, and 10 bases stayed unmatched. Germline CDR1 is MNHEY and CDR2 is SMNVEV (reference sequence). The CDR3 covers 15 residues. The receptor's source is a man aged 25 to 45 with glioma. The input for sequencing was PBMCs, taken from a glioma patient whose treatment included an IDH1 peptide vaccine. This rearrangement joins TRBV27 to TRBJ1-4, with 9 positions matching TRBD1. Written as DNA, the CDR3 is TGTGCCAGCAGATCAACGCGACAGGGGGAAGAAAAACTGTTTTTT. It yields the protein CASRSTRQGEEKLFF.